Presented here are 11 T cell receptor beta chains from one specimen sequenced in a study of CD8 T cells in Susac syndrome. RNA in amounts of about 0.5 to 1 ug was reverse transcribed with random hexamers. TCRdb used MiXCR to reprocess the immunoSEQ multiplex PCR reads, holding one entry per CDR3 protein. The table lists about 300,000 distinct CDR3 sequences, under 95% of them singletons, with less than 0.08% in the top ten. Sequencing was performed on CD4+ T cells from PBMCs. The receptor source for this set is a human donor with multiple sclerosis.

To note about this clonotype: The junction departs from the called germline gene at one end, perhaps through a read error. The chain recombines TRBV20-1 with TRBJ2-1, with D perhaps matching TRBD2 (6 bases). This CDR3 has 11 residues. CDR1 DFQATT and CDR2 SNEGSKA come from the germline V gene (reference sequence). The CDR3 DNA reads as TGCAGTGCCTCGGACTGGGGGGAAGTAGGGTTC. Translated, it gives CSASDWGEVGF.

V usage is TRBV9 and J usage is TRBJ2-6; unclear D gene. The V gene's germline CDR1 is SGDLS and CDR2 YYNGEE. V gave up 4 bases and J gave up 3 bases, with 8 bases separating them. The CDR3 is 14 amino acids. CDR3 loop: CASSPLVGANVLTF. The DNA of the CDR3 is TGTGCCAGCAGCCCGTTAGTTGGGGCCAACGTCCTGACTTTC.

This chain uses TRBV15 with TRBJ2-7; 7 nucleotides match TRBD1. Germline CDR1 LNHNV, CDR2 YYDKDF (reference sequence). J lost 6 bases, V lost 2 bases, and 7 bases had no gene match. The CDR3 runs 14 residues. The CDR3 here is CATSRRQQGSEQYF. CDR3 coding DNA: TGTGCCACCAGCAGACGCCAACAGGGGAGCGAGCAGTACTTC.

V usage is TRBV6-6 and J usage is TRBJ1-2; possibly TRBD1 for D (5 bases). CDR1 and CDR2 (germline): MNHNY, SVGAGI (reference sequence). The CDR3 runs to 11 residues. V was cut by 5 bases and J by 7 bases, with 8 bases left in between. The CDR3 loop reads CASSGDGGYTF. The CDR3 DNA is TGTGCCAGCAGTGGGGACGGTGGCTACACCTTC.

The rearrangement uses TRBV5-1 and TRBJ2-7; 7 nucleotides agree with TRBD2. Germline loops: CDR1 SGHRS, CDR2 YFSETQ. The J segment lost 3 bases and the V segment lost 4 bases, leaving 10 bases of the junction unmatched. CDR3 length: 15 residues. The CDR3 DNA sequence: TGCGCCAGCAGCCCGGGGGGAGGGACCTACTACGAGCAGTACTTC. It specifies CASSPGGGTYYEQYF. The variable domain in full, completed from reference TRBV5-1 and TRBJ2-7, reads KAGVTQTPRYLIKTRGQQVTLSCSPISGHRSVSWYQQTPGQGLQFLFEYFSETQRNKGNFPGRFSGRQFSNSRSEMNVSTLELGDSALYLCASSPGGGTYYEQYFGPGTRLTVT.

The chain carries TRBV20-1 and TRBJ1-1; 8 bases fit TRBD1. The V gene's germline CDR1 is DFQATT and CDR2 SNEGSKA (reference sequence). Trimming at V came to 4 bases and at J to 3 bases, leaving 7 bases not matched to a gene. The CDR3 consists of 14 residues. This CDR3 is CSAKRDRIDTEAFF. CDR3 sequence (DNA): TGCAGTGCTAAACGGGACAGGATAGACACTGAAGCTTTCTTT.

V is TRBV6-2 or TRBV6-3 and J is TRBJ1-6; 8 bases align to TRBD1. The CDR3 has 16 residues. After removal of 5 bases from V and 9 bases from J, the junction contained 12 bases not matched to a gene. Germline V gene lookup returns CDR1 MNHEY and CDR2 SVGEGT. The CDR3 spells CASSIIQGAGGSPLHF. CDR3 DNA sequence: TGTGCCAGCAGTATTATCCAGGGGGCCGGTGGTTCACCCCTCCACTTT.

J is TRBJ2-6 and V is TRBV9, with a possible D match to TRBD1 (6 bases). This CDR3 is 18 amino acids long. Looked up from germline, CDR1 is SGDLS and CDR2 is YYNGEE. The V end lost 0 bases, the J end lost 2 bases, and 15 bases lay between the germline ends. CDR3 sequence (DNA): TGTGCCAGCAGCGTAGCGGCAGGGGTAATGGCTGGGGCCAACGTCCTGACTTTC. Protein product: CASSVAAGVMAGANVLTF.

The chain joins TRBV6-2 or TRBV6-3 to TRBJ2-5; D uncertain. V gave up 6 bases and J gave up 9 bases, with 20 bases separating them. The V gene's germline CDR1 is MNHEY and CDR2 SVGEGT. The CDR3 length is 14 residues. The CDR3 DNA follows: TGTGCCAGCAGCCAAGAAAGGGTCGTCCGATCCCAGTACTTC. Translating gives CASSQERVVRSQYF.

This clonotype appeared a single time. The genes are TRBV24-1 and TRBJ2-1; D not certain. This CDR3 spans 16 amino acids. Looked up from germline, CDR1 is KGHDR and CDR2 is SFDVKD. Trimming left V 5 bases short and J 7 bases short, with 20 bases between. CDR3 DNA: TGTGCCACCAGTGTTCGAACGACCGTAAGGAGTAATGAGCAGTTCTTC. It translates to CATSVRTTVRSNEQFF.

This clonotype was detected once. V gene TRBV7-2 combines with J gene TRBJ1-2, with TRBD1 matching over 8 bases. This CDR3 region has 16 residues. The V gene's germline CDR1 is SGHTA and CDR2 FQGNSA. Trimming took 1 base from V and 7 from J; bases not matched to a gene: 11. The CDR3 loop is CASSLDERTGSFGYTF. In DNA, the CDR3 is TGTGCCAGCAGCTTAGATGAGAGGACAGGGTCCTTTGGCTACACCTTC.